This T cell receptor beta chain was captured by sequencing in a study of identifying expanded T cells in peripheral blood. Some clones are missing from TCRdb's copy, which holds only in-frame ones; the method was immunoSEQ multiplex PCR. The sample has 75,000 to 90,000 clones, approximately 84% seen once. CDR3 length equals 14 residues. Trimming removed 8 bases from V and 5 bases from J; junction bases left unmatched: 8. CDR1 is LNHDA and CDR2 is SQIVND in the germline V gene (reference sequence). This receptor was identified in a person between 18 and 69 years old in good health. V is TRBV19 and J is TRBJ2-1; 8 bases match TRBD2. The material sequenced was blood. This CDR3 reads CASGAGESHNEQFF. The CDR3 nucleotides are TGTGCCAGTGGAGCGGGAGAATCCCACAATGAGCAGTTCTTC.